Listed here are 28 T cell receptor beta chains from one sample, sequenced in a study of shared clonotypes between healthy human individuals. Data came from immunoSEQ multiplex PCR; TCRdb stores just in-frame clones and leaves some out. The sample has about 2.3 million clones; around 93% are singletons. The sample taken for sequencing was naive CD4+ T cells from PBMCs. Subset described: CD45RA+ positively selected. The receptor source for this set is a man between 18 and 29 years old in good health. Some clones in this sample may be carry-over from other donors' samples.

This clone came up once. The gene calls are TRBV27 and TRBJ2-1; D gene ambiguous. Trimming cost V 5 bases and J 0 bases, with 11 bases left between them. CDR1 is MNHEY and CDR2 is SMNVEV in the germline V gene (reference sequence). The CDR3 is made up of 15 amino acids. CDR3 sequence reads: CASSLERSSYNEQFF. The CDR3 region has the DNA TGTGCCAGCAGTCTGGAGAGGAGCTCCTACAATGAGCAGTTCTTC.

The chain is built from TRBV6-1 and TRBJ1-4; TRBD1 is a possible D gene (6 bases). Germline CDR1 and CDR2: MNHNS and SASEGT. The V and J ends lost 3 bases and 9 bases respectively, with 8 bases between them. There are 12 residues in the CDR3. For the CDR3, the DNA is TGTGCCAGCAGTGAGGGGACAAAAAAACTGTTTTTT. It specifies CASSEGTKKLFF.

The V call is TRBV28, the J call TRBJ1-4; 7 positions agree with TRBD1. V shed 2 bases and J 7 bases; nucleotides not matched to a gene: 7. The germline gives CDR1 MDHEN, CDR2 SYDVKM. This CDR3 comprises 15 residues. CDR3: CASSLAGGRGEKLFF. DNA for the CDR3: TGTGCCAGCAGTTTAGCAGGGGGGCGGGGTGAAAAACTGTTTTTT. Full variable domain (rest looked up from reference TRBV28 and TRBJ1-4): DVKVTQSSRYLVKRTGEKVFLECVQDMDHENMFWYRQDPGLGLRLIYFSYDVKMKEKGDIPEGYSVSREKKERFSLILESASTNQTSMYLCASSLAGGRGEKLFFGSGTQLSVL.

The rearrangement uses TRBV18 and TRBJ2-1; D is possibly TRBD2 (5 bases). The CDR3 is 16 residues long. V gave up 5 bases and J gave up 4 bases, with 18 bases separating them. Germline V gene data show CDR1 as KGHSH and CDR2 as LQKENI. The CDR3 region is CASSYGVGMPYNEQFF. As DNA, the CDR3 is TGTGCCAGCTCATACGGGGTCGGGATGCCTTACAATGAGCAGTTCTTC.

This chain joins TRBV5-1 and TRBJ2-2, with 13 bases fitting TRBD2. V was clipped by 4 bases and J by 6 bases; unmatched bases: 6. CDR1 is SGHRS and CDR2 is YFSETQ in the germline V gene. This CDR3 comprises 16 residues. Written as DNA, the CDR3 is TGCGCCAGCAGCCCACCGGGACTAGCGGGGCCCGGGGAGCTGTTTTTT. Protein product: CASSPPGLAGPGELFF.

The gene calls are TRBV6-5 and TRBJ1-1, with D uncertain. Germline CDR1 MNHEY, CDR2 SVGAGI. This CDR3 has 13 amino acids. The ends were cut back, 6 bases at V and 1 base at J, with 9 bases in the middle. The CDR3 protein is CASSRHGNTEAFF. Written as DNA, the CDR3 is TGTGCCAGCAGCAGACACGGGAACACTGAAGCTTTCTTT.

This clone has just a few counts. This chain links TRBV5-1 with TRBJ1-1; D is unresolved. This CDR3 comprises 13 residues. The germline gives CDR1 SGHRS, CDR2 YFSETQ. V dropped 5 bases and J dropped 1 base, with 9 bases sitting between them. CDR3 bases: TGCGCCAGCAGAGGCTCAGCGAACACTGAAGCTTTCTTT. Translating it yields CASRGSANTEAFF. Looking up the rest from reference TRBV5-1 and TRBJ1-1 gives the full variable domain: KAGVTQTPRYLIKTRGQQVTLSCSPISGHRSVSWYQQTPGQGLQFLFEYFSETQRNKGNFPGRFSGRQFSNSRSEMNVSTLELGDSALYLCASRGSANTEAFFGQGTRLTVV.

DNA for the CDR3: TGTGCCAGCAGCTTACCTCCCGGGGCGGGAGTCACCGGGGAGCTGTTTTTT. It encodes CASSLPPGAGVTGELFF. The rearrangement joins TRBV11-2 to TRBJ2-2; 7 bases agree with TRBD2. J lost 4 bases, V lost 2 bases, and 10 bases had no gene match. This CDR3 spans 17 amino acids. CDR1 SGHAT and CDR2 FQNNGV come from the germline V gene.

The rearrangement joins TRBV5-5 to TRBJ2-2; TRBD1 is a possible D gene (5 bases). V was pared by 0 bases and J by 4 bases, with 16 bases between. Germline values: CDR1 SGHKS, CDR2 YYEKEE (reference sequence). The CDR3 runs to 17 residues. The CDR3 loop is CASSLAGQPERTGELFF. The CDR3 DNA is TGTGCCAGCAGCTTGGCCGGACAACCCGAACGCACCGGGGAGCTGTTTTTT.

The chain combines TRBV29-1 with TRBJ2-7; TRBD1 is a possible D gene (5 bases). The CDR3 is made up of 12 amino acids. Germline values: CDR1 SQVTM, CDR2 ANQGSEA. The CDR3 reads CFPQGVPYEQYF. The CDR3, as DNA: TGCTTTCCTCAAGGGGTGCCCTACGAGCAGTACTTC.

This rearrangement joins TRBV18 to TRBJ2-7; D unresolved. Per the germline V gene, CDR1 is KGHSH and CDR2 is LQKENI. Trimming removed 0 bases from V and 2 bases from J, with 8 bases in between. The CDR3 covers 14 residues. CDR3 nucleotides: TGTGCCAGCTCACCACCGACTGACCCCTACGAGCAGTACTTC. Protein: CASSPPTDPYEQYF.

On this clone itself: The sample has other DNA sequences that encode this CDR3 too. The chain joins TRBV11-3 to TRBJ2-3; D might be TRBD2 (6 bases). Germline values: CDR1 SGHNT, CDR2 YENEEA. Trimming stripped 1 base from V and 4 bases from J, with 9 bases between. CDR3 length equals 14 residues. CDR3 residues: CASSLVRESDTQYF. The CDR3 nucleotides are TGTGCCAGCAGCTTAGTGCGGGAATCAGATACGCAGTATTTT.

A single count supports this clone. CDR3 region: CASSPTGGEGGNQPQHF. The CDR3 region has the DNA TGTGCCAGCAGCCCGACAGGGGGCGAAGGCGGCAATCAGCCCCAGCATTTT. V and J are TRBV7-2 and TRBJ1-5; TRBD1 matches at 10 bases. The junction had 9 bases not matched to a gene; V was cut back by 5 bases and J by 2 bases. The CDR3 has 17 residues. Germline CDR1 and CDR2: SGHTA and FQGNSA.

This chain joins TRBV5-4 and TRBJ2-1, with 11 bases aligning to TRBD2. This CDR3 contains 15 residues. The J segment lost 2 bases and the V segment lost 7 bases, leaving 5 bases of the junction unmatched. CDR1 SGHNT and CDR2 YYREEE come from the germline V gene (reference sequence). Written as DNA, the CDR3 is TGTGCCAGCGGTGGGGGACTAGCGGCCTACAATGAGCAGTTCTTC. Translating it yields CASGGGLAAYNEQFF. Full variable domain (remainder filled in from reference TRBV5-4 and TRBJ2-1): ETGVTQSPTHLIKTRGQQVTLRCSSQSGHNTVSWYQQALGQGPQFIFQYYREEENGRGNFPPRFSGLQFPNYSSELNVNALELDDSALYLCASGGGLAAYNEQFFGPGTRLTVL.

The rearrangement uses TRBV29-1 and TRBJ2-2; D might be TRBD1 or TRBD2, each matching 5 bases. CDR1 SQVTM and CDR2 ANQGSEA come from the germline V gene. CDR3 size: 13 residues. The CDR3, as DNA: TGCAGTTGTGGGACCCTATACACCGGGGAGCTGTTTTTT. Translated, it gives CSCGTLYTGELFF.

This rearrangement joins TRBV7-3 to TRBJ2-5; D may be TRBD2 (8 bases). V was cut by 1 base and J by 5 bases, with 14 bases left in between. There are 15 residues in the CDR3. Germline V gene data show CDR1 as SGHTA and CDR2 as FQGTGA. The CDR3: CASSLRGGGRETQYF. CDR3 DNA sequence: TGTGCCAGCAGCTTAAGAGGGGGCGGGAGGGAGACCCAGTACTTC. Using reference TRBV7-3 and TRBJ2-5 for the parts outside the CDR3, the full variable domain is GAGVSQTPSNKVTEKGKYVELRCDPISGHTALYWYRQSLGQGPEFLIYFQGTGAADDSGLPNDRFFAVRPEGSVSTLKIQRTERGDSAVYLCASSLRGGGRETQYFGPGTRLLVL.

Notes on this clone: The same CDR3 is also encoded by other DNA sequences in this sample. The CDR3 bases are TGTGCCAGCAGCCCCCGGACAGGGCCACAAGAGACCCAGTACTTC. It yields the protein CASSPRTGPQETQYF. This chain connects TRBV9 to TRBJ2-5, with 8 nucleotides matching TRBD1. CDR1 SGDLS and CDR2 YYNGEE come from the germline V gene. The CDR3 covers 15 residues. J was trimmed by 2 bases and V by 4 bases; bases with no gene match: 7.

The chain combines TRBV18 with TRBJ2-2; maybe TRBD1 (5 bases). Germline V gene sequence: CDR1 KGHSH, CDR2 LQKENI. This CDR3 has 14 amino acids. V dropped 6 bases and J dropped 4 bases, with 12 bases sitting between them. In DNA form, the CDR3 reads TGTGCCAGCTCCCCCCGGACAAGCACCGGGGAGCTGTTTTTT. As protein: CASSPRTSTGELFF.

A few counts support this clone. J is TRBJ1-2 and V is TRBV15; no reliable D call. The germline CDR1 and CDR2 sequences are LNHNV and YYDKDF (reference sequence). There are 14 residues in the CDR3. V shed 5 bases and J shed 2 bases, with 12 bases lying between them. CDR3: CATSPRTGNYGYTF. DNA of the CDR3: TGTGCCACCAGCCCTCGGACGGGGAACTATGGCTACACCTTC.

With regard to this clone: Other DNA sequences in this specimen translate into the identical CDR3. V gene TRBV5-1 combines with J gene TRBJ2-5, with 10 bases lining up with TRBD1. V trimming: 0 bases; J trimming: 4 bases; junction bases outside the gene matches: 3. CDR1 is SGHRS and CDR2 is YFSETQ in the germline V gene. The CDR3 contains 15 residues. The CDR3 nucleotides are TGCGCCAGCAGCTTGGGACAGGGGGCCGGAGAGACCCAGTACTTC. Translated: CASSLGQGAGETQYF.

The chain joins TRBV6-6 to TRBJ1-5; 9 bases align to TRBD1. The germline V gene has CDR1 MNHNY and CDR2 SVGAGI (reference sequence). V lost 8 bases and J lost 3; bases outside the gene matches: 5. The length of the CDR3 is 14 residues. This CDR3 is CASGRTGDNQPQHF. DNA of the CDR3: TGTGCCAGCGGTCGGACAGGGGACAATCAGCCCCAGCATTTT.

The chain recombines TRBV28 with TRBJ2-1; tentatively, D is TRBD2 (6 bases). V lost 4 bases to trimming and J lost 0 bases, with 10 bases between them. Germline V gene sequence: CDR1 MDHEN, CDR2 SYDVKM. The CDR3 length is 15 residues. CDR3 residues: CASSSGGHSYNEQFF. CDR3 sequence (DNA): TGTGCCAGCAGTTCCGGAGGGCACTCCTACAATGAGCAGTTCTTC.

This sequence joins TRBV9 and TRBJ2-7, with 10 bases aligning to TRBD2. The length of the CDR3 is 16 residues. Germline V gene data show CDR1 as SGDLS and CDR2 as YYNGEE. V gave up 4 bases and J gave up 3 bases; unmatched junction bases: 10. CDR3 coding DNA: TGTGCCAGCAGCTCAGGTTCTAGCGGGAGCTTCTACGAGCAGTACTTC. As protein: CASSSGSSGSFYEQYF.

V and J are TRBV7-3 and TRBJ2-1; D is undetermined. V was pared by 3 bases and J by 4 bases, with 7 bases between. CDR3 length: 13 amino acids. CDR1 SGHTA and CDR2 FQGTGA come from the germline V gene. The CDR3 sequence is CASSFIQYNEQFF. Written as DNA, the CDR3 is TGTGCCAGCAGCTTCATACAATACAATGAGCAGTTCTTC.

The CDR3 sequence: CASSVELGGEQYF. In DNA form, the CDR3 reads TGTGCCAGCAGCGTAGAGCTAGGTGGGGAGCAGTACTTC. The chain employs TRBV9 and TRBJ2-7, with D uncertain. V lost 0 bases, J lost 7 bases, and 11 bases lay in between. This CDR3 is built from 13 residues. CDR1 is SGDLS and CDR2 is YYNGEE in the germline V gene.

As for this clone: Distinct nucleotide sequences in the sample also encode this CDR3. The V call is TRBV5-1, the J call TRBJ2-5; no firm D call. V was trimmed by 0 bases and J by 2 bases, leaving 5 bases between them. This CDR3 spans 13 amino acids. Germline-derived CDR1 and CDR2 are SGHRS and YFSETQ. The chain's CDR3 is CASSLEGQETQYF. In DNA form, the CDR3 reads TGCGCCAGCAGCTTGGAAGGGCAAGAGACCCAGTACTTC.

Worth noting for this clone: The same CDR3 can be traced to other DNA sequences in this sample. The chain is built from TRBV7-9 and TRBJ1-6, with D hard to call. Germline-derived CDR1 and CDR2 are SEHNR and FQNEAQ (reference sequence). The CDR3 runs 13 residues. The germline V and J ends were trimmed by 0 bases and 12 bases, with 9 bases remaining between them. The CDR3 coding sequence is TGTGCCAGCAGCTTAGCTAATCCGGGACCCCTCCACTTT. The encoded protein is CASSLANPGPLHF.

V usage is TRBV4-2 and J usage is TRBJ2-2; TRBD2 agrees at 9 bases. The CDR3 is made up of 16 amino acids. The germline V gene encodes CDR1 LGHNA and CDR2 YNFKEQ. Trimming at V came to 2 bases and at J to 3 bases, leaving 4 bases not matched to a gene. CDR3 protein: CASSQQTSGDTGELFF. The CDR3 coding sequence is TGTGCCAGCAGCCAACAGACTAGCGGTGACACCGGGGAGCTGTTTTTT.